Sequencing of this T cell receptor beta chain was carried out in a study of CD8+CD57+ T cells in acquired aplastic anemia. At the level of the study: Mean DNA quantity obtained from sorted CD4+ and CD8+ cells was 2.5 to 4 ug.

Overall study findings and caveats: No significant patient-versus-control difference appeared in CD8+ Simpson's diversity.

Patients included in sequencing had previously demonstrated CD8+CD57+ cell expansion by flow cytometry. The template for TCR beta VDJ and CDR3 sequence profiling was genomic DNA. A single record per CDR3 protein comes from TCRdb applying MiXCR to the reads. The table records more than 95,000 distinct CDR3 sequences, almost 40% of them present only once. This CDR3 region has 20 residues. Germline CDR1 is LNHNV and CDR2 is YYDKDF (reference sequence). Trimming removed 3 bases at V and 4 bases at J, with 28 bases between. This clonotype was seen a few times. Its antigen is undetermined. The chain couples TRBV15 to TRBJ1-3; a possible D gene is TRBD1 (5 bases). The receptor was isolated from a human donor with aplastic anemia. Sequenced material: sorted CD4+, CD8+, or CD8+CD57+ T cells (not recorded which) from PBMCs. The CDR3 region is CATSSARTYTGLPQGNTIYF. DNA of the CDR3: TGTGCCACCAGCAGTGCTAGGACCTATACGGGACTTCCGCAGGGAAACACCATATATTTT.